This T cell receptor beta chain originates from a study of T-cell memory formation after mild COVID-19. Notes on the study in general: CD4/CD8 balance held among clones contracting day 15 to 85, and later expanders leaned CD4+.

TCRdb called the 5' RACE reads again in MiXCR, with one record for every CDR3 protein. The data contain fewer than 600,000 distinct CDR3 sequences, about 20% of them seen just once; the ten biggest clones take up around 7.7%. This CDR3 is 14 amino acids long. Germline V gene lookup returns CDR1 MDHEN and CDR2 SYDVKM. V lost 7 bases and J lost 1; bases outside the gene matches: 7. Of note for this clonotype: As yet, its antigen is unknown.

Source material: PBMCs or a T cell subset sorted from them (not recorded which). The rearrangement links TRBV28 to TRBJ2-7; TRBD2 matches at 7 bases. The sequence was collected from an adult woman who had mild COVID-19 (a few samples of this study predate the infection). Cell type and time point are not known. The CDR3 DNA reads as TGTGCCAGCAATCAAGCGGGACGGTCCTACGAGCAGTACTTC. Protein product: CASNQAGRSYEQYF.